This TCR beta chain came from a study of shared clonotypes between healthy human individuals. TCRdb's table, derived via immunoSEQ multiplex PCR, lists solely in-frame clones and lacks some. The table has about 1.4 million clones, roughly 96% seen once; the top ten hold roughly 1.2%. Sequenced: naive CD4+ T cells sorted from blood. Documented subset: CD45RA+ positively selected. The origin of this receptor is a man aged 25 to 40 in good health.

The CDR3 DNA reads TGCGCCAGCAGCTTGCCAGGGAAGGGCACTGAAGCTTTCTTT. Amino acid sequence: CASSLPGKGTEAFF. The J gene is TRBJ1-1, the V gene TRBV5-1; maybe TRBD1 (5 bases). Germline CDR1 reads SGHRS; CDR2 reads YFSETQ. V shed 1 base and J shed 4 bases, with 11 bases lying between them. The CDR3 extends over 14 amino acids.